A selection of T cell receptor beta chains follows, all from one sample in a study of sequential checkpoint blockade in melanoma. TCRdb's table, derived via immunoSEQ multiplex PCR, lists solely in-frame clones and lacks some. The sample carries 10,000 or so clones, 60% to 75% recorded once. Sequencing used CD8+ T cells sorted from blood (inferred from file names), obtained from a patient given nivolumab and ipilimumab in sequence. The receptors here all came from a human donor with melanoma. The conserved cysteine and the conserved F or W are not part of the CDR3 here. A D gene is named only where the DNA matches it firmly.

V: TRBV2
D: TRBD2
J: TRBJ2-3
length: 12
CDR3: ASSPSGSLATQY

V: TRBV19
D: TRBD1
J: TRBJ1-2
length: 8
CDR3: ASWTGHYT

V: TRBV7-9
D: TRBD1
J: TRBJ1-2
length: 13
CDR3: ASSLETGNKHGYT

V: TRBV7-9
D: NA
J: TRBJ1-6
length: 13
CDR3: ASSRTQGYNSPLH

V: TRBV6-1
D: TRBD1
J: TRBJ2-1
length: 12
CDR3: ASSDDRDYNEQF

V: TRBV7-9
D: TRBD1
J: TRBJ1-1
length: 10
CDR3: ASSGTGDEAF

V: TRBV7-9
D: NA
J: TRBJ2-7
length: 13
CDR3: ASSSPGQGWDEQY

V: TRBV5-1
D: TRBD1
J: TRBJ1-2
length: 14
CDR3: ASSPDRDRTYYGYT

V: TRBV6-6
D: NA
J: TRBJ2-1
length: 12
CDR3: ASSLTGEYNEQF

V: TRBV6-4
D: TRBD1
J: TRBJ2-2
length: 14
CDR3: ASSGETGVDTGELF

V: TRBV27
D: NA
J: TRBJ1-3
length: 13
CDR3: ASSPLGGSGNTIY

V: TRBV27
D: TRBD1
J: TRBJ2-2
length: 12
CDR3: ASTTGFATGELF

V: TRBV2
D: NA
J: TRBJ1-2
length: 6
CDR3: ARVNRS

V: TRBV11-2
D: NA
J: TRBJ2-7
length: 14
CDR3: ATQPVGTAGTYEQY

V: TRBV7-9
D: TRBD2
J: TRBJ2-7
length: 14
CDR3: ASSLRVAGDSYEQY

V: TRBV7-9
D: NA
J: TRBJ1-6
length: 12
CDR3: ASSLKGSRSPLH

V: TRBV2
D: NA
J: TRBJ1-2
length: 9
CDR3: ARTDSYGYT

V: TRBV6-4
D: TRBD1
J: TRBJ2-2
length: 12
CDR3: ASSGSGGTGELF

V: TRBV7-9
D: NA
J: TRBJ2-3
length: 14
CDR3: ASSPWTNRGTDTQY

V: TRBV2
D: NA
J: TRBJ2-7
length: 13
CDR3: ASSAIGTTSYEQY

V: TRBV9
D: NA
J: TRBJ2-2
length: 12
CDR3: ASSVWRDGGELF

V: TRBV6-6
D: TRBD2
J: TRBJ2-3
length: 12
CDR3: ASSSSGSGVTQY

V: TRBV7-9
D: TRBD2
J: TRBJ2-7
length: 12
CDR3: ASSSSGTTYEQY

V: TRBV19
D: TRBD2
J: TRBJ2-1
length: 13
CDR3: ASSMAGAGYNEQF

V: TRBV4-1
D: TRBD1
J: TRBJ1-5
length: 16
CDR3: ASSQELGQGYSNQPQH

V: TRBV27
D: NA
J: TRBJ1-1
length: 11
CDR3: ASSSSLYTEAF

V: TRBV6-5
D: NA
J: TRBJ2-1
length: 11
CDR3: ASGGGPYNEQF

V: TRBV6-1
D: TRBD1
J: TRBJ2-3
length: 12
CDR3: ASSEGQGADTQY

V: TRBV6-5
D: NA
J: TRBJ1-2
length: 14
CDR3: ASSYAEASHSYGYT

V: TRBV7-9
D: NA
J: TRBJ1-2
length: 12
CDR3: ASSPGEGVDGYT

V: TRBV2
D: NA
J: TRBJ1-5
length: 13
CDR3: ASRQLWESNQPQH

V: TRBV4-2
D: NA
J: TRBJ2-1
length: 12
CDR3: ASSQDRTLNEQF

V: TRBV29-1
D: TRBD2
J: TRBJ2-1
length: 15
CDR3: SVRGREREVPYNEQF

V: TRBV2
D: TRBD1
J: TRBJ1-1
length: 13
CDR3: ASSGGTGANTEAF

V: TRBV13
D: NA
J: TRBJ1-1
length: 12
CDR3: ASSSGQLNTEAF

V: TRBV7-8
D: NA
J: TRBJ2-7
length: 11
CDR3: ASSWGQTGEQY

V: TRBV12-5
D: NA
J: TRBJ1-5
length: 14
CDR3: ASGSTTEDSNQPQH

V: TRBV9
D: TRBD1
J: TRBJ1-2
length: 15
CDR3: ASSLPRGQGEDYGYT

V: TRBV29-1
D: TRBD2
J: TRBJ2-3
length: 10
CDR3: SVEAGADTQY

V: TRBV7-9
D: NA
J: TRBJ2-1
length: 12
CDR3: ASSRLGGGNEQF

V: TRBV28
D: NA
J: TRBJ1-1
length: 10
CDR3: ASSFRGTEAF

V: TRBV6-5
D: TRBD1
J: TRBJ2-2
length: 13
CDR3: ASSPDRGRTGELF

V: TRBV16
D: TRBD2
J: TRBJ2-1
length: 12
CDR3: ASSHPGRSNEQF

V: TRBV15
D: TRBD1
J: TRBJ2-1
length: 15
CDR3: ATSRSLPGQSVGEQF

V: TRBV7-9
D: NA
J: TRBJ2-7
length: 12
CDR3: ASSPQGTSYEQY

V: TRBV7-9
D: NA
J: TRBJ2-7
length: 11
CDR3: ASSSRYSYEQY

V: TRBV6-4
D: NA
J: TRBJ2-1
length: 12
CDR3: ASSVSGSYNEQF

V: TRBV5-4
D: TRBD2
J: TRBJ2-2
length: 11
CDR3: ASGAGETGELF

V: TRBV6-4
D: TRBD1
J: TRBJ1-2
length: 14
CDR3: ASSDSEGASNYGYT

V: TRBV6-5
D: NA
J: TRBJ1-5
length: 12
CDR3: ATSTAGGRQPQH

V: TRBV27
D: NA
J: TRBJ2-1
length: 12
CDR3: ASSQTVTFNEQF

V: TRBV7-9
D: TRBD1
J: TRBJ2-2
length: 13
CDR3: ASSATGGAPGELF

V: TRBV19
D: NA
J: TRBJ1-2
length: 15
CDR3: ASSVTWANRKTYGYT

V: TRBV6-4
D: TRBD2
J: TRBJ2-1
length: 13
CDR3: ASSGSSGGSGEQF

V: TRBV9
D: TRBD2
J: TRBJ2-1
length: 13
CDR3: ASSVVAGSYNEQF

V: TRBV4-1
D: NA
J: TRBJ1-5
length: 15
CDR3: ASSQEDTGLGNQPQH

V: TRBV6-4
D: TRBD1
J: TRBJ1-2
length: 13
CDR3: ASSAGQGARYGYT

V: TRBV4-1
D: TRBD1
J: TRBJ1-5
length: 13
CDR3: ASSQEGQGVQPQH

V: TRBV15
D: NA
J: TRBJ2-3
length: 11
CDR3: ATSRSRGDTQY

V: TRBV30
D: TRBD1
J: TRBJ2-2
length: 16
CDR3: AWTPRDRVVGDTGELF